This TCR beta chain was retrieved from a study of PD-1 blockade in classical Hodgkin lymphoma. The study, taken as a whole, reports: Whatever underlies the repertoire differences (possibly disease activity or prior therapy) remains undefined. With CD4+ cells, TCR diversity rose significantly by C4D1, but not with CD8+ cells.

Worth noting for this clone: Its antigen is still unknown.

The CDR3 runs 16 residues. The V end lost 5 bases, the J end lost 6 bases, and 23 bases lay between the germline ends. The germline V gene has CDR1 MNHEY and CDR2 SMNVEV (reference sequence). All patients relapsed after autologous stem cell transplantation, and brentuximab vedotin exposure varied. The method was immunoSEQ multiplex PCR; TCRdb's version includes in-frame clones alone and lacks a portion of them. The table shows 98,000 or so clones, with 80% to 90% occurring only once. This clonotype originated in a human donor with classical Hodgkin lymphoma. The sample here was peripheral blood mononuclear cells (PBMCs), taken before the second cycle of nivolumab. This chain uses TRBV27 with TRBJ2-7, with a tentative D call TRBD1 (7 bases). This CDR3 reads CASSTHPTGTGAEQYF. In DNA form, the CDR3 reads TGTGCCAGCAGTACCCACCCGACAGGGACGGGGGCCGAGCAGTACTTC.